This TCR beta chain comes out of a study of blood T cell repertoires in COVID-19. Study-wide background: Acute-phase and convalescent COVID-19 samples originated in the United States, Italy and Spain. PBMCs, B-cell-depleted T cells, or T cells were the source of the cDNA or gDNA that made up the material.

Original processing notes: Amplification of reference gene primers provided the estimated nucleated cell counts. Libraries were prepared by immunoSEQ multiplex PCR; TCRdb keeps only in-frame clonotypes and omits some of them. V, J and clone size are those of that table, while D and trimming were read from the DNA. Of approximately 130,000 clones in the sample, 75% to 85% were seen once. In its sample, this clone was seen a few times. The CDR3 has 15 amino acids. The V and J ends lost 1 base and 6 bases respectively, with 14 bases between them. The germline V gene encodes CDR1 SGHRS and CDR2 YFSETQ. The material sequenced was peripheral blood. The rearrangement uses TRBV5-1 and TRBJ2-1, with a tentative D call TRBD1 (6 bases). This TCR was recovered from a man older than 75 with acute or convalescent COVID-19. This CDR3 reads CASSLSGQRTNEQFF. CDR3 DNA sequence: TGCGCCAGCAGCTTGTCTGGACAGAGAACCAATGAGCAGTTCTTC.